This T cell receptor (beta chain) was recorded in a study of cytomegalovirus exposure and HLA in healthy donors. Findings and caveats of the study: Many donors carried some public TCRs, although rarity characterized most TCR sequences.

Donors consisted of healthy bone marrow donors. In the case of this clone: The antigen is undetermined.

It was with 60 Vbeta and 13 Jbeta primers that the PCR ran. Produced via immunoSEQ multiplex PCR; TCRdb's table is partial and in-frame only. The sample shows 100,000 to 150,000 clones, under 20% of them seen only once. The V gene's germline CDR1 is MNHEY and CDR2 SVGAGI. With 5 bases clipped from V and 4 bases from J, the junction kept 1 base outside the gene matches. This CDR3 spans 14 amino acids. The sequence came from a female donor in good health and CMV-seropositive. Sequencing was carried out using PBMCs. The chain links TRBV6-5 to TRBJ2-1, with 11 bases aligning to TRBD2. In nucleotides, the CDR3 is TGTGCCAGCAGTCGGACTAGCGGGTACAATGAGCAGTTCTTC. Protein product: CASSRTSGYNEQFF.